This T cell receptor beta chain was recorded in a study of blood T cells in healthy people across ages. There are many counts of this clonotype. Sample donors were healthy Caucasian individuals that came from Russia, aged 6 to 90. The V end was cut by 6 bases, the J end by 0 bases, with 18 bases between. This CDR3 spans 18 amino acids. The authors ran a second PCR of about 6 to 11 cycles using a sample-barcoded 5' primer and a J-beta primer mix. TCRdb re-analysed the 5' RACE reads in MiXCR, keeping a single row per CDR3 protein. Of approximately 960,000 distinct CDR3 sequences listed, under 35% were seen once; the top ten hold 9.5% to 13%. The same sample was also studied in work on T cells of mothers and their children. According to that study: Study donors consisted of a few healthy Caucasian mothers and their six children.

The rearrangement uses TRBV12-3 or TRBV12-4 and TRBJ2-6; D unresolved. Sequencing was carried out using blood. This TCR derives from a woman in her thirties or forties in good health. DNA for the CDR3: TGTGCCAGCAGCAGCGCTCGTGCCAGTTCCTCTGGGGCCAACGTCCTGACTTTC. Protein product: CASSSARASSSGANVLTF.